This T cell receptor beta chain was sequenced during a study of T cell responses to AZD1222 COVID-19 vaccine. Study context: Pooled together were second doses at about 4 or about 12 weeks.

Assay used: immunoSEQ multiplex PCR; TCRdb lists only in-frame clones, some missing. The sample yields approximately 64,000 clones, 65% to 85% seen once. Regarding the study as a whole: The reported proportion of spike-specific TCRs targeting unmutated variant regions was nearly half.

The germline V gene has CDR1 LGHDT and CDR2 YNNKEL (reference sequence). CDR3 length: 12 amino acids. V was trimmed by 4 bases and J by 7 bases, leaving 11 bases between them. About this clone itself: Its antigen is not identified.

This clonotype was obtained from an adult in good health. This chain uses TRBV3-1 (or the pseudogene TRBV3-2) with TRBJ2-7; D is unresolved. This material consisted of peripheral blood, taken on day 0 of AZD1222 vaccination. CDR3 coding DNA: TGTGCCAGCAGCCTTTCGACGTGGGAGCAGTACTTC. Encoded protein: CASSLSTWEQYF.